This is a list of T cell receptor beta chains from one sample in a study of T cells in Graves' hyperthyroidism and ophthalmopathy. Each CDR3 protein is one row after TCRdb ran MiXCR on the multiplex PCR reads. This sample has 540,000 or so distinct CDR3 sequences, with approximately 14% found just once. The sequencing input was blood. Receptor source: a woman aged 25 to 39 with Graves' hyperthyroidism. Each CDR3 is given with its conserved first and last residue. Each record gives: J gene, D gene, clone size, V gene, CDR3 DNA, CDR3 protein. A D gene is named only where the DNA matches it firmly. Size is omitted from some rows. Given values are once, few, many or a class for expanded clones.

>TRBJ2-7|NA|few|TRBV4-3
TGCGCCAGCAGCCAAGCCTTGGGGCGCAACGAGCAGTACTTC
CASSQALGRNEQYF
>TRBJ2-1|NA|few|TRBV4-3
TGCGCCAGCAGCCAGGCCCTGATTGAAGACAATGAGCAGTTCTTC
CASSQALIEDNEQFF
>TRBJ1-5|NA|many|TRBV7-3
TGTGCCAGCAGCGTTAGCCGGGATCAGCCCCAGCATTTT
CASSVSRDQPQHF
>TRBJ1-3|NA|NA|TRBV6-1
TGTGCCAGCGCTGGGAGAACGTCGAGCTCTGGAAACACCATATATTTT
CASAGRTSSSGNTIYF
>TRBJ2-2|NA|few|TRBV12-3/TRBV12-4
TGTGCCAGCAGTTTTCGGGGTGGGCTAGGGCTCAACACCGGGGAGCTGTTTTTT
CASSFRGGLGLNTGELFF
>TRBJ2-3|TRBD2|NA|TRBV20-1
TGCAGTGCTGAAACACTAGCGGGAGTAGGAGATACGCAGTATTTT
CSAETLAGVGDTQYF
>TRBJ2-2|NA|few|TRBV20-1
TGCAGTGCTAGAGCGGGCAGGGTCGCGAACACCGGGGAGCTGTTTTTT
CSARAGRVANTGELFF
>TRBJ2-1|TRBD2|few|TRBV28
TGTGCCAGCAGCGTAGCTGCGGGAGGGGTCGTTGAGCAGTTCTTC
CASSVAAGGVVEQFF
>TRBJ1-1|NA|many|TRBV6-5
TGTGCCAGCAGTTACGACCTGCGGAACACTGAAGCTTTCTTT
CASSYDLRNTEAFF
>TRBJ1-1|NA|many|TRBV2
TGTGCCAGCAGTGAGTGGGGGCTGAACACTGAAGCTTTCTTT
CASSEWGLNTEAFF
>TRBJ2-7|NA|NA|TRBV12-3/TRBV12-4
TGTGCCAGCAGTTCGATGATAGGTAACTACGAGCAGTACTTC
CASSSMIGNYEQYF
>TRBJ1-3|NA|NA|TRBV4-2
TGTGCCAGCAGCCAAGCTCAGGGGACGGGAAACACCATATATTTT
CASSQAQGTGNTIYF
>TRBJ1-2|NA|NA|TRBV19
TGTGCCAGTAGTTACAGTGGAGTTAACAGCCCGGGCTACACCTTC
CASSYSGVNSPGYTF
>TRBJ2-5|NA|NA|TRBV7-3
TGTGCCAGCAGCTTATGGGGTCAGGGGACCCAGTACTTC
CASSLWGQGTQYF
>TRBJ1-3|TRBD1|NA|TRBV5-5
TGTGCCAGCAGCCGTGACAGGGCCTTAAACACCATATATTTT
CASSRDRALNTIYF
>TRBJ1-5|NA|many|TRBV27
TGTGCCAGCAGTTTGAGCCCTAGCAATCAGCCCCAGCATTTT
CASSLSPSNQPQHF
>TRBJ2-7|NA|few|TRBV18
TGTGCCAGCTCAGGGGGCGGCGGAGGCGGGTACGAGCAGTACTTC
CASSGGGGGGYEQYF
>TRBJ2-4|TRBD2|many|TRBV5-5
TGTGCCAGCACCGGGGGGTCCAAAAACATTCAGTACTTC
CASTGGSKNIQYF
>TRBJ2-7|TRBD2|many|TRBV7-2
TGTGCCAGCAGCTTAGTATCTAGCGGGAGTCTGCCATACGAGCAGTACTTC
CASSLVSSGSLPYEQYF
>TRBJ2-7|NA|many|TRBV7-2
TGTGCCAGCAGCTTAGCGACGGGGGAGGCTTACGAGCAGTACTTC
CASSLATGEAYEQYF
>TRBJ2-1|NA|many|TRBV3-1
TGTGCCAGCAGCCAAGGGGTCGGGAGCGCCATAAATGAGCAGTTCTTC
CASSQGVGSAINEQFF
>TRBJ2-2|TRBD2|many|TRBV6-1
TGTGCCAGCAGCCGTAGCGGGAGTTACTTTGGCGGGGAGCTGTTTTTT
CASSRSGSYFGGELFF
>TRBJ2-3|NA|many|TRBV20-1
TGCAGTGCTAGAGTGGGGTTTCGACACTTCTACACAGATACGCAGTATTTT
CSARVGFRHFYTDTQYF
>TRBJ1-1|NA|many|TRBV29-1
TGCAGCGTTGGCGCTAAATGGTGGGGGCTAAACACTGAAGCTTTCTTT
CSVGAKWWGLNTEAFF
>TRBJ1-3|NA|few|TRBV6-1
TGTGCCAGCAAGTTTTCGGGAGGAGGAAACACCATATATTTT
CASKFSGGGNTIYF
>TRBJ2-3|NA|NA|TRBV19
TGTGCCAGTAGTAGAAGACAGTCCTCTGCGCAGTATTTT
CASSRRQSSAQYF
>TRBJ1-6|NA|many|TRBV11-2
TGTGCCAGCAGCTTCGACCGAGACTATAATTCACCCCTCCACTTT
CASSFDRDYNSPLHF
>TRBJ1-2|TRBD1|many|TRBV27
TGTGCCAGCAGTTGGGACAGGGGGGGTGGCTACACCTTC
CASSWDRGGGYTF
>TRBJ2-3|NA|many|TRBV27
TGTGCCAGCAGTTTAGGTGGGGCCGGAGATACGCAGTATTTT
CASSLGGAGDTQYF
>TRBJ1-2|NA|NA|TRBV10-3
TGTGCCATCAGTGAGTCGAAATTGGGGGATGGCTACACCTTC
CAISESKLGDGYTF
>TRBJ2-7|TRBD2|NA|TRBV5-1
TGCGCCAGCAGTGGAGCGGGACTAGCGGGAGAGGGCGAGCAGTACTTC
CASSGAGLAGEGEQYF
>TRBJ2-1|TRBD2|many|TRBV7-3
TGTGCCAGCAGCCGGGGGACTAGCGGGGGGGAACAGTTCTTC
CASSRGTSGGEQFF
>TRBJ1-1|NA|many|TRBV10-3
TGTGCCATCAGCAACAGGGCGGGTGACACTGAAGCTTTCTTT
CAISNRAGDTEAFF
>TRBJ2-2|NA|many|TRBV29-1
TGCAGCGTTGAACCCAGCGCGTCCGGGGAGCTGTTTTTT
CSVEPSASGELFF
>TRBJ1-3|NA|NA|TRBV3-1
TGTGCCAGCAGTAGGAGGACTGGAAACACCATATATTTT
CASSRRTGNTIYF
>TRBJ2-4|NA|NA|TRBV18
TGTGCCAGCTCACCAGCGGGACAGAAAAACATTCAGTACTTC
CASSPAGQKNIQYF
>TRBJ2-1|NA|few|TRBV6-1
TGTGCCAGCAGATCCCGTACGGGCGCCTCTAGCAATGAGCAGTTCTTC
CASRSRTGASSNEQFF
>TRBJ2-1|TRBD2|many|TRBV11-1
TGTGCCAGCACCTTAGCGGGAGTCAGCGATGAGCAGTTCTTC
CASTLAGVSDEQFF
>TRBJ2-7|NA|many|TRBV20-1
TGCAGTGCTAGGGGGTACTACGAGCAGTACTTC
CSARGYYEQYF
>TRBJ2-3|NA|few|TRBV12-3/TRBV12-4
TGTGCCAGTTCGGAGGAGGTAGATACGCAGTATTTT
CASSEEVDTQYF
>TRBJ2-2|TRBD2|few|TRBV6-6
TGTGCCAGCAGTTACGGGATAGCGGGAGGGAACACCGGGGAGCTGTTTTTT
CASSYGIAGGNTGELFF
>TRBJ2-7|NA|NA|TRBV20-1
TGCAGTGCTAGAGATCAGGCAGGGGCTTGGGAGCAGTACTTC
CSARDQAGAWEQYF
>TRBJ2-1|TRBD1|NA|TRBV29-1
TGCAGCGTTGAAGATCAGGGGAGGGACAGGGTGGTATCCAATGAGCAGTTCTTC
CSVEDQGRDRVVSNEQFF
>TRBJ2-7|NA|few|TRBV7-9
TGTGCCAGCAGCCAGTGGATCCCCCAAGGTGGAGAGCAGTACTTC
CASSQWIPQGGEQYF
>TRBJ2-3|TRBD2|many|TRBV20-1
TGCAGTGCTAGTTTCGGTCTAGCGGGCAGTAATACGCAGTATTTT
CSASFGLAGSNTQYF